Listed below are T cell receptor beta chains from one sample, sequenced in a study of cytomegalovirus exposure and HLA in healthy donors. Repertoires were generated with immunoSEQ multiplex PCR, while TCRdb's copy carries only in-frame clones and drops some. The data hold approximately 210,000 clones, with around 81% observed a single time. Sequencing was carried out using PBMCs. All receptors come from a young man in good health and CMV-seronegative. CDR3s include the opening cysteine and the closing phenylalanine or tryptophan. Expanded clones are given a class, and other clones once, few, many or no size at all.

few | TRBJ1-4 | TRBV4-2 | CASSQDLGEGVVEKLFF
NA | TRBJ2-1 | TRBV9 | CASSVAPTSGRAGEQFF
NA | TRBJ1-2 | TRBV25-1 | CASSETGNLNYGYTF
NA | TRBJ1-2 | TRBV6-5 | CASSYGQGANYGYTF
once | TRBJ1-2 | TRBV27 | CASSSGSYGYTF
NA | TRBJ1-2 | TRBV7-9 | CASAYRGQLKGGGYTF
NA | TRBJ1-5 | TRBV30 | CAWKGASNQPQHF
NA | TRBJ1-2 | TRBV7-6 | CASSLASGVTGYTF
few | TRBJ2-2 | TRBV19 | CASSRRGVDTGELFF
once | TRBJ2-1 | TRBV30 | CAWTREEREQFF
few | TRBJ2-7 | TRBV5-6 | CASSLLGYEQYF
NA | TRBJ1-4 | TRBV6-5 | CASSLQGRNEKLFF
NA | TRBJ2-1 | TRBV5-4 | CASSPPGGVNNEQFF
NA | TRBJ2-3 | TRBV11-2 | CASSRQATPSTDTQYF
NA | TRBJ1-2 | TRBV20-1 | CSARTDYGYTF
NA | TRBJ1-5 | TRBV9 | CASSPTGQGGQPQHF
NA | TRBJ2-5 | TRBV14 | CASSPVWQTNQETQYF
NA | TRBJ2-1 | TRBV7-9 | CASSDRRLAGVHEQFF
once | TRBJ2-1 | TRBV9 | CASSVDGGESYNEQFF
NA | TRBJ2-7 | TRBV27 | CASSTQGSLAYEQYF
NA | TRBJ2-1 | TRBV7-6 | CASTGGGSYNEQFF